This T cell receptor beta chain was recovered during a study of blood T cell repertoires in COVID-19. Across the whole study: There were acute and convalescent COVID-19 samples, and they came from the United States, Italy and Spain. Nucleic acid was either cDNA or gDNA, and it came from T cells, B-cell-depleted T cells, or PBMCs.

This CDR3 is built from 15 residues. CDR1 is LGHNT and CDR2 is FRNRAP in the germline V gene. The ends lost 5 bases at V and 5 bases at J; junction bases unmatched: 8. Under the authors' procedure: Researchers report that nucleated cell counts were estimated from reference gene primer amplification. TCRdb's copy holds only in-frame clones and misses some; the assay was immunoSEQ multiplex PCR. That table is the source of V, J and clone size, and D and trimming were worked out from the DNA. The data contain more than 100,000 clones, about 80% of them singletons. The sample comprised peripheral blood. The receptor's source is a human donor in a cohort sampled during active COVID-19. V gene TRBV12-5 combines with J gene TRBJ1-1, with 10 positions matching TRBD1. The CDR3 region is CASGPRGTGETEAFF. In DNA, the CDR3 is TGTGCTAGTGGTCCCCGGGGGACAGGGGAAACTGAAGCTTTCTTT.